Here is one T cell receptor (beta chain) with its context. TCRdb's copy holds only in-frame clones and misses some; the assay was immunoSEQ multiplex PCR. The sample records about 75,000 clones, roughly 90% being singletons. The germline V gene encodes CDR1 SGHVS and CDR2 FNYEAQ. Trimming shortened V by 0 bases and J by 1 base, and 12 bases separated the two germline ends. This CDR3 contains 17 residues. This sample was taken from a study of technical replicates of blood from a few donors. This clonotype originated in a human donor in good health. The rearrangement joins TRBV7-6 to TRBJ2-2; possibly TRBD2 for D (5 bases). The sample consisted of T cells isolated from PBMCs. As DNA, the CDR3 is TGTGCCAGCAGCTTAGCGTATCGGACTGAGAACACCGGGGAGCTGTTTTTT. Translating it yields CASSLAYRTENTGELFF.